The clone carrying this T cell receptor (beta chain) has just one count. These data come from a study of Ad26.COV2.S vaccination and SARS-CoV-2 variants. Study-wide background: Ad26.COV2.S given intramuscularly, once or twice 56 days apart.

The table came from immunoSEQ multiplex PCR; TCRdb's copy has only in-frame clones and leaves some out. There are hundreds of thousands of clones in the sample; 89% occur only once, and about 1.5% lies in the top ten. The CDR3 loop spans 17 amino acids. In germline, CDR1 is KGHDR, CDR2 SFDVKD. Trimming removed 0 bases at V and 7 bases at J, with 18 bases between. Treatment noted: around 19 received Ad26.COV2.S at low or high dose, single or two shots; several received placebo; per-sample allocation not given. Sampling occurred on day 63 after the first vaccine or placebo injection. Boston provided a donor who was an adult aged 18-55 years.

The chain employs TRBV24-1 and TRBJ2-1; tentatively, D is TRBD2 (6 bases). This clonotype was obtained from a person between 18 and 65 years old who received the Ad26.COV2.S COVID-19 vaccine or a placebo. The sample in question was peripheral blood, obtained in a trial of Ad26.COV2.S vaccine versus placebo. This CDR3 is CATSDLPRAEGLNEQFF. The CDR3 nucleotides are TGTGCCACCAGTGATTTGCCTAGGGCGGAGGGCCTTAATGAGCAGTTCTTC.